A selection of T cell receptor beta chains follows, all from one sample in a study of blood T cell repertoires in COVID-19. Profiled with immunoSEQ multiplex PCR; TCRdb holds only in-frame clones, not every one. The data contain over 150,000 clones, over 70% of them singletons. Sequencing used peripheral blood. The receptors here all came from a woman aged 40 to 50 with COVID-19, enrolled during active disease. CDR3s include the opening cysteine and the closing phenylalanine or tryptophan. Fields, in order: J gene, D gene, V gene, clone size, CDR3 protein, CDR3 DNA. A D gene is named only where the DNA matches it firmly. Clone size is shown for a subset of rows, as once, few, many or a class of expanded clone.

TRBJ1-1 NA TRBV5-1 NA CASSLDRPGTEAFF TGCGCCAGCAGCTTGGACAGGCCGGGCACTGAAGCTTTCTTT
TRBJ2-7 TRBD2 TRBV6-5 NA CASSYKREPPEQYF TGTGCCAGCAGTTATAAGCGGGAACCTCCTGAGCAGTACTTC
TRBJ2-5 TRBD2 TRBV6-1 NA CASSEFYNRGLAVQETQYF TGTGCCAGCAGTGAATTTTATAATAGGGGACTAGCGGTCCAAGAGACCCAGTACTTC
TRBJ2-7 TRBD2 TRBV7-3 once CASSQTGLANYEQYF TGTGCCAGCAGCCAAACGGGACTAGCTAACTACGAGCAGTACTTC
TRBJ1-2 NA TRBV24-1 NA CATSDQGAYGYTF TGTGCCACCAGTGACCAAGGGGCCTATGGCTACACCTTC
TRBJ2-2 NA TRBV29-1 few CSVPRVRGGTGELFF TGCAGCGTTCCCAGGGTGAGAGGTGGCACCGGGGAGCTGTTTTTT
TRBJ2-5 NA TRBV14 NA CASMRTPQETQYF TGTGCCAGCATGCGAACGCCTCAAGAGACCCAGTACTTC
TRBJ2-3 NA TRBV5-1 NA CASSLAETRLTDTQYF TGCGCCAGCAGCTTGGCCGAGACACGTCTCACAGATACGCAGTATTTT
TRBJ1-1 NA TRBV11-3 few CASSLAQYTEAFF TGTGCCAGCAGCTTAGCGCAGTACACTGAAGCTTTCTTT
TRBJ2-1 NA TRBV9 NA CASSVGGFDEQFF TGTGCCAGCAGCGTCGGGGGATTCGATGAGCAGTTCTTC
TRBJ1-2 TRBD1 TRBV6-5 few CAISQDRGRGYTF TGTGCCATTTCCCAGGACAGGGGAAGAGGCTACACCTTC
TRBJ2-7 NA TRBV10-1 NA CASSAGKTEGYEQYF TGCGCCAGCAGTGCCGGAAAGACGGAGGGCTACGAGCAGTACTTC
TRBJ1-6 NA TRBV6-4 NA CASSAASSYNSPLHF TGTGCCAGCAGCGCCGCGAGCTCCTATAATTCACCCCTCCACTTT
TRBJ1-5 NA TRBV19 NA CASSIGFRNQPQHF TGTGCCAGTAGTATAGGATTCCGGAATCAGCCCCAGCATTTT
TRBJ2-1 TRBD2 TRBV11-3 NA CASSLGTSTEQFF TGTGCCAGCAGCCTAGGGACTAGCACTGAGCAGTTCTTC
TRBJ1-4 TRBD1 TRBV6-5 NA CASGRDRANEKLFF TGTGCCAGCGGCCGGGACAGAGCTAATGAAAAACTGTTTTTT
TRBJ2-3 TRBD2 TRBV19 NA CASSLLAGGTDTQYF TGTGCCAGTAGTCTTCTAGCGGGGGGCACAGATACGCAGTATTTT
TRBJ1-2 NA TRBV13 NA CASSLTPNYGYTF TGTGCCAGCAGCTTGACACCTAACTATGGCTACACCTTC
TRBJ2-1 NA TRBV9 NA CASSATGNSYNEQFF TGTGCCAGCAGCGCCACAGGGAATTCCTACAATGAGCAGTTCTTC
TRBJ1-1 TRBD1 TRBV12-3/TRBV12-4 NA CASSLGQGTEAFF TGTGCCAGCAGTCTTGGACAGGGGACTGAAGCTTTCTTT
TRBJ2-7 TRBD1 TRBV6-5 NA CASSSSGGATAYEQYF TGTGCCAGCAGTTCCTCAGGGGGCGCAACCGCCTACGAGCAGTACTTC
TRBJ1-1 NA TRBV6-5 NA CASSYSSQLGLEAFF TGTGCCAGCAGTTACTCGAGTCAGCTAGGATTGGAAGCTTTCTTT
TRBJ2-7 NA TRBV6-5 NA CASSPIAVSYEQYF TGTGCCAGCAGCCCGATAGCAGTTTCCTACGAGCAGTACTTC
TRBJ2-7 NA TRBV27 NA CASSLTIAVSGDEQYF TGTGCCAGCAGTTTAACTATTGCGGTCTCTGGAGACGAGCAGTACTTC
TRBJ1-5 NA TRBV28 NA CASSLVDRDNQPQHF TGTGCCAGCAGTTTGGTTGACAGAGACAATCAGCCCCAGCATTTT
TRBJ2-3 NA TRBV2 NA CASSEGPFTDTQYF TGTGCCAGCAGTGAAGGTCCCTTCACAGATACGCAGTATTTT
TRBJ2-7 TRBD1 TRBV18 NA CASSSYGTGPLEQYF TGTGCCAGCTCATCATACGGGACAGGGCCCCTAGAGCAGTACTTC
TRBJ2-3 NA TRBV9 NA CASSPLPGATDTQYF TGTGCCAGCAGCCCTCTTCCTGGGGCCACAGATACGCAGTATTTT
TRBJ2-3 NA TRBV5-5 NA CASSRDMRTDTQYF TGTGCCAGCAGCAGGGACATGCGCACAGATACGCAGTATTTT
TRBJ1-3 NA TRBV20-1 NA CSASLSGGNTIYF TGCAGTGCGAGTTTGTCAGGCGGAAACACCATATATTTT
TRBJ2-7 NA TRBV10-2 NA CASSEGGGYYEQYF TGCGCCAGCAGTGAGGGTGGAGGGTACTACGAGCAGTACTTC
TRBJ2-1 TRBD2 TRBV29-1 NA CSVEGTSGSPYNEQFF TGCAGCGTTGAAGGGACTAGCGGGAGTCCCTACAATGAGCAGTTCTTC
TRBJ2-3 TRBD2 TRBV19 NA CASSIARQGGDTQYF TGTGCCAGTAGTATAGCCCGGCAGGGAGGGGATACGCAGTATTTT
TRBJ1-1 NA TRBV11-2 NA CASSLERGLAEAFF TGTGCCAGCAGCTTAGAGCGGGGGCTCGCTGAAGCTTTCTTT
TRBJ2-7 NA TRBV27 NA CASRRQIYYEQYF TGTGCCAGCAGGAGACAGATCTACTACGAGCAGTACTTC
TRBJ1-1 TRBD1 TRBV19 NA CASTWGTENTEAFF TGTGCCAGCACCTGGGGGACAGAGAACACTGAAGCTTTCTTT
TRBJ1-4 TRBD1 TRBV11-2 NA CASSRRTGGSEKLFF TGTGCCAGCAGCCGACGGACAGGGGGTAGCGAAAAACTGTTTTTT
TRBJ1-1 NA TRBV11-2 NA CASSLPPGGRNTEAFF TGTGCCAGCAGCTTACCCCCGGGGGGAAGGAACACTGAAGCTTTCTTT
TRBJ1-2 TRBD1 TRBV28 NA CASSSSGTGGLGGSGYTF TGTGCCAGCAGTTCGTCCGGGACAGGGGGCCTGGGTGGTTCTGGCTACACCTTC
TRBJ1-2 NA TRBV3-1/TRBV3-2 NA CASSHAAFPGEFGYTF TGTGCCAGCAGCCATGCCGCTTTTCCAGGGGAATTTGGCTACACCTTC
TRBJ1-4 TRBD1 TRBV28 NA CASTSDRGTTNEKLFF TGTGCCAGCACCTCGGACAGGGGAACAACTAATGAAAAACTGTTTTTT
TRBJ2-7 TRBD1 TRBV11-2 few CASSLGDSYEQYF TGTGCCAGCAGCTTAGGGGACAGCTACGAGCAGTACTTC
TRBJ2-7 TRBD1 TRBV2 NA CASGTGGSGEQYF TGTGCCAGCGGGACAGGGGGTTCGGGTGAGCAGTACTTC
TRBJ1-5 TRBD1 TRBV10-3 NA CAIRTGVGQPQHF TGTGCCATCAGGACAGGGGTGGGCCAGCCCCAGCATTTT
TRBJ2-7 NA TRBV7-9 NA CASSPTAPTYEQYF TGTGCCAGCAGCCCGACAGCCCCTACCTACGAGCAGTACTTC
TRBJ1-3 TRBD1 TRBV5-1 NA CASSDRDGGNTIYF TGCGCCAGCAGCGACAGGGACGGTGGAAACACCATATATTTT
TRBJ2-6 TRBD1 TRBV4-1 NA CASSQGTGAFSGANVLTF TGCGCCAGCAGCCAAGGGACAGGTGCTTTCTCTGGGGCCAACGTCCTGACTTTC
TRBJ2-2 TRBD2 TRBV15 NA CAPGGGFGTGELFF TGTGCCCCCGGGGGGGGATTCGGCACCGGGGAGCTGTTTTTT
TRBJ2-2 NA TRBV27 NA CASSLASLVAGELFF TGTGCCAGCAGTTTGGCTAGCCTCGTGGCCGGGGAGCTGTTTTTT
TRBJ2-5 TRBD1 TRBV19 NA CASSISSVGQGETQYF TGTGCCAGTAGTATATCTTCTGTGGGACAGGGAGAGACCCAGTACTTC
TRBJ2-3 TRBD2 TRBV7-9 NA CASSWDYLF TGTGCCAGCAGCTGGGACTATCTTTTT
TRBJ1-1 NA TRBV5-1 NA CASSLEPGVYTEAFF TGCGCCAGCAGCTTGGAGCCCGGGGTCTACACTGAAGCTTTCTTT
TRBJ1-1 NA TRBV20-1 few CSASGAGMNTEAFF TGCAGTGCTAGTGGGGCAGGGATGAACACTGAAGCTTTCTTT